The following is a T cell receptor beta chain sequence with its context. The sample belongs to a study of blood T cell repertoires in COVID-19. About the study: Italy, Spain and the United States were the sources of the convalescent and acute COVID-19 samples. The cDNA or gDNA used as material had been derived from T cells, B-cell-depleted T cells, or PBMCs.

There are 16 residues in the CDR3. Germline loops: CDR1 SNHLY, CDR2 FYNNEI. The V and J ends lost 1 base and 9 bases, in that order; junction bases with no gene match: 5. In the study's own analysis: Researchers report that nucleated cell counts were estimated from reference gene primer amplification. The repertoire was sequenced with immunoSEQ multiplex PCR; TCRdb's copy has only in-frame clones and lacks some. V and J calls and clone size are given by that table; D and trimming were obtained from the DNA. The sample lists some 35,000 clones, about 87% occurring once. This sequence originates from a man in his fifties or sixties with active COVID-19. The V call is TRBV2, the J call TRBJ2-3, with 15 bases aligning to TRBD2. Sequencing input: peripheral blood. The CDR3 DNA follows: TGTGCCAGCAGTGAAGGGACTAGCGGGAGGGCCCAGACGCAGTATTTT. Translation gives CASSEGTSGRAQTQYF.